This entry concerns a single TCR beta chain. Other DNA sequences within the sample encode an identical CDR3. This sample was included in a study of brain metastases from non-small cell lung cancer. The CDR3 totals 14 residues. Germline values: CDR1 SQVTM, CDR2 ANQGSEA. V was trimmed by 6 bases and J by 4 bases, leaving 16 bases between them. Assay: immunoSEQ multiplex PCR; the TCRdb copy retains only in-frame clones and omits some. The sample includes 950 to 1,100 clones, 75% to 85% of them seen just once. The chain joins TRBV29-1 to TRBJ1-5; D ambiguous. The sequence came from a donor at least 40 years old with non-small cell lung cancer. The sample taken for sequencing was tumor-adjacent normal tissue. The CDR3 sequence is CSVQSLGENQPQHF. The DNA for the CDR3 is TGCAGCGTGCAATCCCTCGGGGAAAATCAGCCCCAGCATTTT.